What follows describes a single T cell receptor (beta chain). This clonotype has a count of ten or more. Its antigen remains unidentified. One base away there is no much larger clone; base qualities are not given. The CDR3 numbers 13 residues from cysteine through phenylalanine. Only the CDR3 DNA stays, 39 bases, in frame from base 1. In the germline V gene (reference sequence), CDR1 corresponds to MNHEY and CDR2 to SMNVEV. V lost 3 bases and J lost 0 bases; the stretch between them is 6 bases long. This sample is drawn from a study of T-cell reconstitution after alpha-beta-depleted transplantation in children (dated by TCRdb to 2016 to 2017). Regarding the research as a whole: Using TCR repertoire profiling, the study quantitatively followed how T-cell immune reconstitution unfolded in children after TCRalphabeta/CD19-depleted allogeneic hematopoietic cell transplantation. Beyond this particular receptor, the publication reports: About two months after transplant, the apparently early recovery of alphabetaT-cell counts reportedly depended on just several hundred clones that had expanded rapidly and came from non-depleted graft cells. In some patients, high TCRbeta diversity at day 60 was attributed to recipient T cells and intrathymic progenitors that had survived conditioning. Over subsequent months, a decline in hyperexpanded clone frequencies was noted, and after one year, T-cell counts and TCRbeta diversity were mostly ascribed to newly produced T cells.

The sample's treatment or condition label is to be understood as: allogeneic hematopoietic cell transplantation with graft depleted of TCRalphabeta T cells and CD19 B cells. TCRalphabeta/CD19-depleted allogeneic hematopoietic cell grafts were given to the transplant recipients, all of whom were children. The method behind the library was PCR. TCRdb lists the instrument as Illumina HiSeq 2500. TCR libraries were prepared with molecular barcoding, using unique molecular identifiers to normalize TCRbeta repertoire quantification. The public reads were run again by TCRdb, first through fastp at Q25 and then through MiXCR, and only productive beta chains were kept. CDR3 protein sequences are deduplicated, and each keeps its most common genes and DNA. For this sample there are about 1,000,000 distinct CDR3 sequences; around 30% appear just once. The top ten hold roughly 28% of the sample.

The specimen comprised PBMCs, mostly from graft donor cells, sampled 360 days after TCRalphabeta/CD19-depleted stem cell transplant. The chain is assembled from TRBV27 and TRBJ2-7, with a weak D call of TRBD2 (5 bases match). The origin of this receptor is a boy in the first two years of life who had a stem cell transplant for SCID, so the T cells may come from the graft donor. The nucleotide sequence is TGTGCCAGCAGTTTGACTACCTCCTACGAGCAGTACTTC. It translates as CASSLTTSYEQYF.